These 6 T cell receptor beta chains were all obtained from the same sample, sequenced in a study of shared clonotypes between healthy human individuals. Assay: immunoSEQ multiplex PCR; the TCRdb copy retains only in-frame clones and omits some. The data show 780,000 or so clones, roughly two thirds seen once. The specimen sequenced was memory CD4+ T cells sorted from blood. The subset denotes: CD45RA-negative fraction. The receptors were gathered from a woman aged 25 to 39 in good health.

The chain carries TRBV10-2 and TRBJ2-1, with 9 nucleotides matching TRBD1. This CDR3 is built from 15 residues. The ends lost 4 bases at V and 1 base at J; junction bases unmatched: 2. Germline V CDR1 and CDR2: WSHSY, SAAADI. CDR3 sequence (DNA): TGCGCCAGCAGTGGGGACAGGGAATCCTACAATGAGCAGTTCTTC. It codes for CASSGDRESYNEQFF.

This sequence joins TRBV10-2 and TRBJ1-4; D gene uncertain. Germline V gives CDR1 WSHSY, CDR2 SAAADI. V was clipped by 6 bases and J by 11 bases, with 22 bases between them. CDR3 length equals 15 residues. Here the CDR3 reads CASRTGEQRVGKLFF. The CDR3 DNA sequence: TGCGCCAGCAGGACCGGGGAACAGAGGGTCGGGAAACTGTTTTTT.

The rearrangement joins TRBV7-9 to TRBJ2-5; 13 bases map to TRBD2. The CDR3 is 15 amino acids. Germline V CDR1 and CDR2: SEHNR, FQNEAQ (reference sequence). Losses at the gene ends were 5 bases for V and 5 bases for J; bases not matched to a gene: 5. The chain's CDR3 is CASSQATSGRETQYF. CDR3 sequence (DNA): TGTGCCAGCAGCCAAGCGACTAGCGGGAGGGAGACCCAGTACTTC.

This clone was detected only a few times. This chain links TRBV4-1 with TRBJ2-5, with a possible D match to TRBD1 (5 bases). Germline V gene sequence: CDR1 MGHRA, CDR2 YSYEKL. V dropped 4 bases and J dropped 5 bases, with 38 bases sitting between them. The CDR3 runs to 22 residues. The CDR3 protein is CASSRKGSFLGERHSLPETQYF. DNA for the CDR3: TGCGCCAGCAGCCGCAAGGGCTCCTTTCTAGGGGAAAGGCACTCCCTTCCGGAGACCCAGTACTTC.

V and J are TRBV7-9 and TRBJ1-2; a weak D match, TRBD1 (6 bases). The length of the CDR3 is 15 residues. Germline CDR1 reads SEHNR; CDR2 reads FQNEAQ (reference sequence). With 7 bases removed from V and 3 bases from J, the gap between germline ends came to 18 bases. The CDR3 is CASTSPRGPDYGYTF. The CDR3 coding sequence is TGTGCCAGCACCTCCCCCAGGGGACCCGACTATGGCTACACCTTC.

The chain joins TRBV6-6 to TRBJ1-2, with TRBD1 as a possible D gene (6 bases). The CDR3 has 16 amino acids. The V and J ends lost 7 bases and 4 bases respectively, with 22 bases between them. Germline V gene data show CDR1 as MNHNY and CDR2 as SVGAGI (reference sequence). Here the CDR3 reads CASTSTGTPSLYGYTF. CDR3 nucleotides: TGTGCCAGCACCTCGACCGGGACACCGTCTCTCTATGGCTACACCTTC.